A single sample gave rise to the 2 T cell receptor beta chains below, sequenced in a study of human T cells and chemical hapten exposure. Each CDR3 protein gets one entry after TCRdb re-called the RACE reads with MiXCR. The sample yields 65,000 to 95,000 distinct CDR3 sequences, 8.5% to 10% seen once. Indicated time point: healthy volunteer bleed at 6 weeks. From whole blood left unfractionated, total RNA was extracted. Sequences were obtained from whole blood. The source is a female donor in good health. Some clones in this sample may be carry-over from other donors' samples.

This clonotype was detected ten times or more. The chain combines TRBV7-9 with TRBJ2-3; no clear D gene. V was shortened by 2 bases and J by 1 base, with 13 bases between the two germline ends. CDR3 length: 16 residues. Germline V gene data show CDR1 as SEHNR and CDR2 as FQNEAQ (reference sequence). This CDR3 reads CASSLTMSVGTDTQYF. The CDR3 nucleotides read TGTGCCAGCAGCTTAACTATGTCTGTGGGCACAGATACGCAGTATTTT.

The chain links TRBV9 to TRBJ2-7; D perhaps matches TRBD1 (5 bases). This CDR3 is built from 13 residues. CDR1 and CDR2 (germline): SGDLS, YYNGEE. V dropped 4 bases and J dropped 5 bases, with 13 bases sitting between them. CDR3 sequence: CASSRGGSDEQYF. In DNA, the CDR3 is TGTGCCAGCAGCAGGGGCGGCAGCGACGAGCAGTACTTC.